This T cell receptor beta chain was retrieved from a study of blood T cell repertoires in COVID-19. The CDR3 spans 12 residues. With 4 bases removed from V and 9 bases from J, the gap between germline ends came to 10 bases. Looked up from germline, CDR1 is SGHTA and CDR2 is FQGNSA. Source study methods: Amplification with reference gene primers provided the estimates of nucleated cell counts. The assay was immunoSEQ multiplex PCR, and TCRdb's table has in-frame clones only and misses some. From that table come the V and J calls and clone size; the DNA was used to work out D and trimming. The sample consists of about 220,000 clones, more than 75% of them appearing once.

The chain uses TRBV7-2 and TRBJ1-5; D not resolved. This receptor was taken from a human donor in a cohort sampled during active COVID-19. Specimen: peripheral blood. DNA of the CDR3: TGTGCCAGCAGCTCCCCCTCGGGGCCCCAGCATTTT. Amino acid sequence: CASSSPSGPQHF.